A single sample gave rise to the 20 T cell receptor beta chains below, sequenced in a study of identical twins. TCRdb re-called the 5' RACE reads through MiXCR, storing one row per CDR3 protein. Of 700,000 to 950,000 distinct CDR3 sequences in the sample, around 12% were seen once. This same sample was also taken into another study, of yellow fever vaccine responses in identical twins.

The sample comprised PBMCs. These receptors were taken from a young woman in good health.

There are a few counts of this clonotype. J is TRBJ2-1 and V is TRBV20-1; the match to TRBD2 covers 8 bases. Germline CDR1 DFQATT, CDR2 SNEGSKA (reference sequence). CDR3 length equals 12 residues. The V and J ends lost 5 bases and 7 bases, in that order; junction bases with no gene match: 4. The CDR3 sequence: CSAPGGRNEQFF. CDR3 nucleotides: TGCAGTGCTCCGGGGGGGAGGAATGAGCAGTTCTTC.

This clonotype came up a few times. This chain uses TRBV10-3 with TRBJ2-3, with TRBD2 matching over 8 bases. This CDR3 is built from 14 residues. V lost 6 bases and J lost 5; bases outside the gene matches: 7. Germline V gives CDR1 ENHRY, CDR2 SYGVKD. CDR3 sequence reads: CAIRPGGPEDTQYF. CDR3 bases: TGTGCCATCAGGCCGGGGGGGCCCGAAGATACGCAGTATTTT.

This clonotype was seen more than once but under ten times. The chain couples TRBV5-1 to TRBJ2-3; TRBD2 matches at 11 bases. Per germline, CDR1 SGHRS and CDR2 YFSETQ. The CDR3 is 19 residues long. V lost 0 bases, J lost 4 bases, and 13 bases stayed unmatched. Here the CDR3 reads CASSLALTSGGPGSDTQYF. CDR3 nucleotides: TGCGCCAGCAGCTTGGCCTTAACTAGCGGGGGCCCCGGCTCAGATACGCAGTATTTT.

V and J are TRBV20-1 and TRBJ2-2; possible D gene TRBD2, 5 bases. With 0 bases removed from V and 3 bases from J, the gap between germline ends came to 11 bases. The CDR3 totals 15 residues. Germline values: CDR1 DFQATT, CDR2 SNEGSKA (reference sequence). CDR3 nucleotides: TGCAGTGCTAGAGATGAGGGTAGGGACACCGGGGAGCTGTTTTTT. This codes for CSARDEGRDTGELFF.

This clonotype has just a few counts. This chain links TRBV11-1 with TRBJ1-1; D is unresolved. V was cut by 0 bases and J by 7 bases, with 12 bases left in between. The CDR3 runs 14 residues. Germline V lookup: CDR1 SGHAT, CDR2 FQDESV (reference sequence). CDR3 DNA sequence: TGTGCCAGCAGCTTAGCTGCCGAGAAGGGTGAAGCTTTCTTT. This codes for CASSLAAEKGEAFF.

The chain employs TRBV7-9 and TRBJ2-7; 8 bases are shared with TRBD1. The CDR3 length is 14 residues. V was pared by 5 bases and J by 2 bases, with 5 bases of the junction left unmatched. Germline CDR1 reads SEHNR; CDR2 reads FQNEAQ (reference sequence). In DNA form, the CDR3 reads TGTGCCAGCAGCCCTCCGACAGGGGCCTACGAGCAGTACTTC. It specifies CASSPPTGAYEQYF. The full variable domain, in which reference TRBV7-9 and TRBJ2-7 provide the parts outside the CDR3, is DTGVSQNPRHKITKRGQNVTFRCDPISEHNRLYWYRQTLGQGPEFLTYFQNEAQLEKSRLLSDRFSAERPKGSFSTLEIQRTEQGDSAMYLCASSPPTGAYEQYFGPGTRLTVT.

In its sample, this clonotype was seen many times. The chain has TRBV2 and TRBJ1-1; a possible D gene is TRBD1 (6 bases). The CDR3 totals 14 residues. Germline V gives CDR1 SNHLY, CDR2 FYNNEI. Trimming took 3 bases from V and 4 from J, leaving 12 bases between them. CDR3 in DNA: TGTGCCAGCAGTGATGAGGGGGTCCTCACTGAAGCTTTCTTT. This encodes CASSDEGVLTEAFF.

This clonotype was seen at least ten times. The chain uses TRBV4-1 and TRBJ2-1; 9 bases line up with TRBD2. Looked up from germline, CDR1 is MGHRA and CDR2 is YSYEKL. V trimming: 1 base; J trimming: 3 bases; junction bases outside the gene matches: 7. The CDR3 has 17 residues. The CDR3 DNA follows: TGCGCCAGCAGCCAAGGTTTAGCGGGGGCCAACTACAATGAGCAGTTCTTC. Translation: CASSQGLAGANYNEQFF.

This chain links TRBV3-1 with TRBJ1-5; D gene ambiguous. CDR1 and CDR2 (germline): LGHDT, YNNKEL (reference sequence). Deletions cut 1 base from V and 2 bases from J, with 9 bases between. The CDR3 contains 15 residues. The CDR3 DNA follows: TGTGCCAGCAGCCAAGGCGGTTCGGGCAATCAGCCCCAGCATTTT. Amino acids: CASSQGGSGNQPQHF.

In this sample, this clonotype turned up many times. The chain carries TRBV7-9 and TRBJ2-5; D remains ambiguous. The CDR3 is 12 amino acids. With 5 bases removed from V and 0 bases from J, the gap between germline ends came to 4 bases. Germline CDR1 is SEHNR and CDR2 is FQNEAQ (reference sequence). CDR3 sequence (DNA): TGTGCCAGCAGCCCCCACCAAGAGACCCAGTACTTC. This encodes CASSPHQETQYF.

V and J are TRBV20-1 and TRBJ1-5; D gene unclear. Germline V gene lookup returns CDR1 DFQATT and CDR2 SNEGSKA (reference sequence). Trimming removed 3 bases at V and 5 bases at J, with 11 bases between. CDR3 size: 13 residues. The CDR3 region is CSASTGSDQPQHF. For the CDR3, the DNA is TGCAGTGCTAGTACCGGGAGTGATCAGCCCCAGCATTTT.

This clonotype was counted between two and nine times. The chain couples TRBV6-1 to TRBJ2-3; TRBD2 matches at 9 bases. The germline CDR1 and CDR2 sequences are MNHNS and SASEGT. CDR3 size: 14 residues. V gave up 5 bases and J gave up 5 bases; unmatched junction bases: 5. CDR3 in amino acids: CASSRLAVLDTQYF. As DNA, the CDR3 is TGTGCCAGCAGTCGACTAGCGGTTCTAGATACGCAGTATTTT.

This clonotype was seen more than once but under ten times. The V gene is TRBV7-9, the J gene TRBJ2-5, with D possibly being TRBD2 (6 bases). Trimming left V 5 bases short and J 4 bases short, with 14 bases between. The CDR3 is 14 amino acids. The germline V gene encodes CDR1 SEHNR and CDR2 FQNEAQ (reference sequence). CDR3 in amino acids: CASSTRLDRETQYF. The CDR3 DNA reads as TGTGCCAGCAGCACGAGACTAGACCGAGAGACCCAGTACTTC.

Only a few counts were recorded for this clonotype. This chain links TRBV15 with TRBJ2-1; the D call may be TRBD1 or TRBD2 (5 bases each). Germline CDR1 and CDR2: LNHNV and YYDKDF (reference sequence). The CDR3 covers 16 residues. The V end was cut by 1 base, the J end by 3 bases, with 13 bases between. The CDR3 DNA is TGTGCCACCAGCAGAGTCACAGGACTTGTCTACAATGAGCAGTTCTTC. Amino acids: CATSRVTGLVYNEQFF.

On this clonotype: One base away lies a much larger clone, so this may be a sequencing read error. This sequence joins TRBV20-1 and TRBJ2-1, with 12 bases lining up with TRBD2. This CDR3 has 18 amino acids. The germline V gene has CDR1 DFQATT and CDR2 SNEGSKA (reference sequence). The CDR3 nucleotides read TGCTGTGCTGCGACTAGCGGGAGTAATCATGCGGTGTCGAATGAGCAGTTCTTC. Amino acid sequence: CCAATSGSNHAVSNEQFF.

This rearrangement joins TRBV20-1 to TRBJ1-2, with D possibly TRBD1 on 5 matching bases. Germline CDR1 is DFQATT and CDR2 is SNEGSKA (reference sequence). This CDR3 has 11 amino acids. Between the trimmed V and J ends, which lost 0 bases and 12 bases, there was a span of 11 bases. CDR3 in DNA: TGCAGTGCTAGAGATCTGGGGGGGAACACCTTC. Its translation: CSARDLGGNTF.

The gene calls are TRBV10-3 and TRBJ2-5; D may be TRBD2 (7 bases). V was trimmed by 2 bases and J by 5 bases, leaving 15 bases between them. Germline lookup yields CDR1 ENHRY and CDR2 SYGVKD. The CDR3 is made up of 15 amino acids. The CDR3: CAISEPTGREETQYF. CDR3 nucleotide sequence: TGTGCCATCAGTGAGCCTACAGGGAGGGAGGAGACCCAGTACTTC.

This chain uses TRBV7-3 with TRBJ2-3, with D perhaps TRBD1 (5 bases). V was trimmed by 4 bases and J by 2 bases, leaving 10 bases between them. The CDR3 loop spans 14 amino acids. Germline values: CDR1 SGHTA, CDR2 FQGTGA. The CDR3 nucleotides read TGTGCCAGCAGCTCATATGGACACACAGATACGCAGTATTTT. It yields the protein CASSSYGHTDTQYF.

This clonotype occurred a few times. The V gene is TRBV29-1, the J gene TRBJ2-2; TRBD1 matches at 7 bases. Germline loops: CDR1 SQVTM, CDR2 ANQGSEA. The CDR3 is 13 amino acids. V shed 0 bases and J 7 bases; nucleotides not matched to a gene: 2. CDR3 loop: CSVEETGIGELFF. The CDR3 DNA reads as TGCAGCGTTGAAGAGACAGGGATCGGGGAGCTGTTTTTT.

This clonotype was seen more than once but under ten times. The CDR3 here is CASSLGRGGTGYGYTF. The CDR3 region has the DNA TGTGCCAGCAGCTTAGGGCGGGGAGGGACAGGTTATGGCTACACCTTC. The genes are TRBV7-2 and TRBJ1-2; 8 bases match TRBD1. The CDR3 contains 16 residues. The junction had 9 bases not matched to a gene; V was cut back by 1 base and J by 5 bases. CDR1 and CDR2 (germline): SGHTA, FQGNSA.